The TCR beta chain under discussion was sequenced for a study of cytomegalovirus exposure and HLA in healthy donors. Turning to the study itself: A preliminary data release comprised 70 million to 95 million unique TCRs obtained from HLA-typed donors. Study conclusions and caveats: A few chains tied to CMV proved CMV antigen-specific in vitro. Association of a missense DCLRE1C variant with TCR beta V- and J-gene trimming was reported in a later analysis.

PCR was performed using 60 Vbeta and 13 Jbeta primers. Clones were sequenced by immunoSEQ multiplex PCR, and TCRdb holds only the in-frame ones, with some missing. The table records 90,000 to 120,000 clones, under 80% of them present only once. Comment on this clone: The antigen remains unidentified.

This clonotype was obtained from a woman aged 40-49 years in good health and CMV-seropositive. Input material: PBMCs.

The chain's CDR3 is CAWSVTRGYTF. In DNA, the CDR3 is TGTGCCTGGAGTGTGACTCGGGGCTACACCTTC. The rearrangement joins TRBV30 to TRBJ1-2; unclear D gene. With 0 bases removed from V and 8 bases from J, the gap between germline ends came to 7 bases. Germline V gene sequence: CDR1 GTSNPN, CDR2 SVGIG (reference sequence). This CDR3 is 11 amino acids long.